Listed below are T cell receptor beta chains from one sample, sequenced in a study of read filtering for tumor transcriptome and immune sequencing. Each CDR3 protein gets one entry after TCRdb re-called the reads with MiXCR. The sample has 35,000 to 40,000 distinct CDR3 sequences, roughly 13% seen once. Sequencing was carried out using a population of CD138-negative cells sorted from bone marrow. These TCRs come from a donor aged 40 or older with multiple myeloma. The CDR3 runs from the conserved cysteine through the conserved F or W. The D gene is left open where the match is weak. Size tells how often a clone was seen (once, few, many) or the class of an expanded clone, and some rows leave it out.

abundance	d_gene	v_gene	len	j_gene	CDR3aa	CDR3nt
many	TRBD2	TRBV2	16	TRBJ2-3	CASIQTSGKGTDTQYF	TGTGCCAGCATCCAAACTAGCGGGAAAGGCACAGATACGCAGTATTTT
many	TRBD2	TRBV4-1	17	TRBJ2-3	CASSQSGLAGGTDTQYF	TGCGCCAGCAGCCAGAGCGGTTTAGCGGGAGGCACAGATACGCAGTATTTT
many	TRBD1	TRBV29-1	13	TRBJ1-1	CSAEKDRATEAFF	TGCAGCGCGGAGAAGGACAGGGCAACTGAAGCTTTCTTT
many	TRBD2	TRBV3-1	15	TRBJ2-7	CASSHSLAGGYEQYF	TGTGCCAGCAGCCATTCTCTAGCGGGAGGATACGAGCAGTACTTC
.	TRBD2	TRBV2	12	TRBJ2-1	CASSAGGVGQFF	TGTGCCAGCTCTGCGGGGGGTGTTGGGCAGTTCTTC
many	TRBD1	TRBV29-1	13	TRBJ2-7	CSVGQGRSYEQYF	TGCAGCGTCGGACAGGGCCGCTCCTACGAGCAGTACTTC
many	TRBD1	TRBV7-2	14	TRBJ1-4	CASSRDRGNEKLFF	TGTGCCAGCAGCCGGGACAGGGGTAATGAAAAACTGTTTTTT
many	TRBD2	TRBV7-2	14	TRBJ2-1	CASSLGSVRGDEFF	TGTGCCAGCAGCTTAGGATCGGTGCGGGGGGACGAGTTCTTC
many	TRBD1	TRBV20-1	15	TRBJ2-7	CSANPGTGPTYEQYF	TGCAGTGCTAATCCCGGGACAGGGCCCACCTACGAGCAGTACTTC
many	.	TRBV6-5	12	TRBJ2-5	CASSYDVQTQYF	TGTGCCAGCAGTTACGACGTCCAGACCCAGTACTTC
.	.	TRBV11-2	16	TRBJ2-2	CASSLDALPNTGELFF	TGTGCCAGCAGCTTAGATGCCCTCCCGAACACCGGGGAGCTGTTTTTT
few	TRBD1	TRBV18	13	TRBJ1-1	CASSGQKNTEAFF	TGTGCCAGCTCGGGACAGAAGAACACTGAAGCTTTCTTT
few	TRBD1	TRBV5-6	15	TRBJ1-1	CASSWIDRGNTEAFF	TGTGCCAGCAGCTGGATCGACAGGGGGAACACTGAAGCTTTCTTT
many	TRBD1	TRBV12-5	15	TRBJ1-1	CASGGQGVGGSEAFF	TGTGCTAGTGGGGGACAGGGGGTAGGTGGTTCTGAAGCTTTCTTT
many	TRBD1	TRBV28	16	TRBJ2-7	CASSSWGQGSSYEQYF	TGTGCCAGCAGTTCCTGGGGACAGGGGAGCTCCTACGAGCAGTACTTC
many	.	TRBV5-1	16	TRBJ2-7	CASSLGRARDNNEQYF	TGCGCCAGCAGCTTGGGAAGGGCGCGGGATAATAACGAGCAGTACTTC
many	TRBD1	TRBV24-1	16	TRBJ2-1	CATSDIAGGFYNEQFF	TGTGCCACCAGTGATATCGCAGGGGGCTTCTACAATGAGCAGTTCTTC
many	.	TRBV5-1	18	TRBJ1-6	CASSLAGSQNLYNSPLHF	TGCGCCAGCAGCTTGGCGGGCAGCCAGAACCTCTATAATTCACCCCTCCACTTT
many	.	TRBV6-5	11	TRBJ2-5	CASTAGETQYF	TGTGCCAGCACAGCTGGGGAGACCCAGTACTTC
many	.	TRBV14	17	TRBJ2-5	CASSKDYWQGRQETQYF	TGTGCCAGCAGCAAGGACTATTGGCAGGGGAGGCAAGAGACCCAGTACTTC
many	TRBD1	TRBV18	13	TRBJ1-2	CASSPGQGNGYTF	TGTGCCAGCTCACCCGGACAGGGGAACGGCTACACCTTC
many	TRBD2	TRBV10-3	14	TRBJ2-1	CAIQTSGKENEQFF	TGTGCCATTCAGACTAGCGGGAAGGAAAATGAGCAGTTCTTC
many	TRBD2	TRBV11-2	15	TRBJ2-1	CASSLAGGFYNEQFF	TGTGCCAGCAGCTTAGCGGGGGGTTTCTACAATGAGCAGTTCTTC
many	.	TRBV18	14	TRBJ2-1	CASSPRVETHEQFF	TGTGCCAGCTCACCAAGGGTCGAAACCCATGAGCAGTTCTTC
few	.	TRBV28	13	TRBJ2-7	CASRAGNPHEQYF	TGTGCCAGCAGAGCAGGGAACCCCCACGAGCAGTACTTC
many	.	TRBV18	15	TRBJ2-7	CASSPPGLLSYEQYF	TGTGCCAGCTCACCTCCCGGACTCCTGTCCTACGAGCAGTACTTC
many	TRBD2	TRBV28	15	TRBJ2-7	CASSQYREDRYEQYF	TGTGCCAGCAGCCAATACCGGGAGGATCGCTACGAGCAGTACTTC
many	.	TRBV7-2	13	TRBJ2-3	CASSSWATDTQYF	TGTGCCAGCAGCTCGTGGGCCACAGATACGCAGTATTTT
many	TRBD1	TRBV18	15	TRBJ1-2	CASSPPGQGGYGYTF	TGTGCCAGCTCACCACCGGGACAGGGCGGCTATGGCTACACCTTC
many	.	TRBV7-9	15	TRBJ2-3	CASSPRTASTDTQYF	TGTGCCAGCAGCCCTAGGACAGCGAGCACAGATACGCAGTATTTT
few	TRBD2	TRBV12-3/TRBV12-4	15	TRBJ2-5	CASTHGTSGRGTQYF	TGTGCCAGCACCCACGGGACTAGCGGGAGAGGGACCCAGTACTTC
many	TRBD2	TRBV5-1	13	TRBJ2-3	CASSLAGTDTQYF	TGCGCCAGCAGCTTAGCGGGGACAGATACGCAGTATTTT
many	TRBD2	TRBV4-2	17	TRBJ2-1	CASSQERSREIGDEQFF	TGTGCCAGCAGCCAAGAGCGGTCGCGGGAGATTGGAGATGAGCAGTTCTTC
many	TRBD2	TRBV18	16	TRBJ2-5	CASSPPLAGWGETQYF	TGTGCCAGCTCACCACCACTAGCGGGATGGGGAGAGACCCAGTACTTC
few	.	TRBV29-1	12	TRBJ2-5	CSGWGFQETQYF	TGCAGCGGGTGGGGGTTCCAAGAGACCCAGTACTTC
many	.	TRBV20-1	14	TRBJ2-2	CSASLGANTGELFF	TGCAGTGCTAGTTTAGGGGCGAACACCGGGGAGCTGTTTTTT
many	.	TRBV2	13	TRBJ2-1	CASPGQGQNEQFF	TGTGCCAGCCCTGGGCAGGGTCAAAATGAGCAGTTCTTC
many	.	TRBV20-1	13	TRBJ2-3	CSARISGADTQYF	TGCAGTGCTAGGATCTCCGGGGCAGATACGCAGTATTTT
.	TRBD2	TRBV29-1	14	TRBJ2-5	CSVGASGASETQYF	TGCAGCGTTGGAGCCAGCGGGGCCTCGGAGACCCAGTACTTC
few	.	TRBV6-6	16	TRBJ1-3	CASSYYGTAYGNTIYF	TGTGCCAGCAGTTACTATGGGACCGCTTATGGAAACACCATATATTTT
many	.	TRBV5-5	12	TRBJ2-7	CASSFSDYEQYF	TGTGCCAGCAGCTTTTCTGACTACGAGCAGTACTTC
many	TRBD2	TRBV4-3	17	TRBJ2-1	CASSPTRTSGSMDEQFF	TGCGCCAGCAGCCCGACGAGGACTAGCGGGAGTATGGATGAGCAGTTCTTC
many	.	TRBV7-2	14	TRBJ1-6	CASSPGHYNSPLHF	TGTGCCAGCAGCCCGGGACACTATAATTCACCCCTCCACTTT
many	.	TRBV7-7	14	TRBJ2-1	CASSPGGSVYEQFF	TGTGCTAGCAGCCCCGGTGGTAGCGTGTATGAGCAGTTCTTC
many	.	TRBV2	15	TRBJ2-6	CASSANRAGANVLTF	TGTGCCAGCAGTGCGAACAGGGCTGGGGCCAACGTCCTGACTTTC
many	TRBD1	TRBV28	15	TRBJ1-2	CASSTGGYVLDGYTF	TGTGCCAGTTCTACAGGGGGCTACGTTCTGGATGGCTACACCTTC
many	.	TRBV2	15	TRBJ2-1	CASSEIGGSHNEQFF	TGTGCCAGCAGTGAGATCGGAGGGTCACACAATGAGCAGTTCTTC
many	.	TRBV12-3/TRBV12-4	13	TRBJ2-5	CASSLGIGETQYF	TGTGCCAGCAGTTTAGGGATCGGGGAGACCCAGTACTTC
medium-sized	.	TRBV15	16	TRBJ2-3	CATSRAASLGTDTQYF	TGTGCCACCAGCAGAGCTGCCTCCCTGGGGACAGATACGCAGTATTTT
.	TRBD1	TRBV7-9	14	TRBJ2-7	CASSPGTGGAEQYF	TGTGCCAGCAGCCCCGGGACAGGGGGCGCCGAGCAGTACTTC
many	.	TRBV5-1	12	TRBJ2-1	CASSLADNEQFF	TGCGCCAGCAGCTTGGCCGACAATGAGCAGTTCTTC
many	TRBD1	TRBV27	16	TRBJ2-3	CARVISRDRKTDTQYF	TGTGCCAGGGTAATATCCCGGGACAGGAAAACAGATACGCAGTATTTT
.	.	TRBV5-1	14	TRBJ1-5	CASSLDGHNQPQQF	TGTGCCAGCAGCTTAGACGGACACAATCAGCCCCAGCAATTT
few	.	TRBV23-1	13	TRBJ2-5	CASKSWGRETQYF	TGCGCCAGCAAGTCATGGGGCCGAGAGACCCAGTACTTC
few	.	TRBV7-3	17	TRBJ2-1	CASSLLPDASSYNEQFF	TGTGCCAGCAGCTTACTCCCGGACGCGAGCTCCTACAATGAGCAGTTCTTC